This T cell receptor (beta chain) was retrieved from a study of OX40 agonist ivuxolimab in advanced cancers. On the study more broadly: While on treatment, patients had intravenous ivuxolimab at 0.01 to 10 mg/kg every 2 weeks.

Only in-frame clones appear in the TCRdb table, and some are missing; sequencing was by immunoSEQ multiplex PCR. This sample has some 94,000 clones, with about 92% found just once. Comment on this clone: Antigen specificity is unknown.

Trimming left V 2 bases short and J 3 bases short, with 11 bases between. The CDR3 has 15 residues. Germline CDR1 and CDR2: SNHLY and FYNNEI. Systemic immunosuppression or autoimmune disease history was grounds to exclude patients. Findings and caveats of the study: Several nonresponders also turned out to have low normalized T-cell clonal expansion. At doses 0.1 to 3.0 mg/kg, CD4+ and CD8+ clones expanded.

The receptor comes from an adult with an advanced solid tumor such as melanoma, head and neck, liver or kidney cancer. The chain combines TRBV2 with TRBJ1-5; D is unresolved. The source was CD4+ or CD8+ T cells sorted from blood, collected in a trial of the OX40 agonist ivuxolimab. The CDR3 loop reads CASSEQRGANQPQHF. For the CDR3, the DNA is TGTGCCAGCAGTGAACAGCGGGGTGCCAATCAGCCCCAGCATTTT.